The clone carrying this T cell receptor beta chain showed up just a few times. The data derive from a study of T-cell reconstitution after alpha-beta-depleted transplantation in children. This CDR3 is 14 amino acids long. Germline loops: CDR1 DFQATT, CDR2 SNEGSKA (reference sequence). V gave up 5 bases and J gave up 2 bases, with 16 bases separating them. A TCRbeta library incorporating unique molecular identifiers was prepared. TCRdb passed the PCR reads through MiXCR, listing each CDR3 protein once. The repertoire includes 670,000 or so distinct CDR3 sequences, around 13% of them detected once, and about 0.79% sits in the top ten.

Sequences were derived from PBMCs, sampled before TCRalphabeta/CD19-depleted stem cell transplant. The origin of this receptor is a girl aged 2 to 9 with congenital amegakaryocytic thrombocytopenia, due to receive a stem cell transplant. The rearrangement joins TRBV20-1 to TRBJ2-7; the D is unclear. CDR3 DNA sequence: TGCAGTGCTTCCGATGGGGTTCTCCCCTACGAGCAGTACTTC. This translates into CSASDGVLPYEQYF.